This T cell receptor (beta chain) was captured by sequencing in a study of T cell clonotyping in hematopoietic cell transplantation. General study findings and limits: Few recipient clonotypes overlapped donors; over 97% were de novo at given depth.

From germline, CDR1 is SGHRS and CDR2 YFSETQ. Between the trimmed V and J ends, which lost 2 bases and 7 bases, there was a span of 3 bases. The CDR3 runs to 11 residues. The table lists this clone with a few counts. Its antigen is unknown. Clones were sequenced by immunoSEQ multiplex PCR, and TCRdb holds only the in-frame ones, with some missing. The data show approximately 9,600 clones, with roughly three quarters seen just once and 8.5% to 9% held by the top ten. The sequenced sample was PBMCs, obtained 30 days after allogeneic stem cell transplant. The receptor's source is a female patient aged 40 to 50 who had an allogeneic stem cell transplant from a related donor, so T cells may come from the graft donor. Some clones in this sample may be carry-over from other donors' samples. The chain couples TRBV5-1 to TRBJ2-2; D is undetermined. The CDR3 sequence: CASSFDGELFF. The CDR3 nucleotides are TGCGCCAGCAGCTTCGACGGGGAGCTGTTTTTT.